One and the same sample provided the 6 T cell receptor beta chains below, sequenced in a study of technical replicates of blood from four donors. This table comes from immunoSEQ multiplex PCR, and its TCRdb copy is limited to in-frame clones, with some not included. In the table there are 68,000 or so clones, about 90% of which are singletons. The specimen sequenced was T cells isolated from PBMCs. The receptors were gathered from a human donor in good health.

CDR3 protein: CASSLGDGQITEAFF. CDR3 bases: TGTGCCAGCAGCTTAGGTGACGGACAGATCACTGAAGCTTTCTTT. J is TRBJ1-1 and V is TRBV11-2; possible D gene TRBD1, 6 bases. V lost 1 base to trimming and J lost 4 bases, with 13 bases between them. CDR1 is SGHAT, CDR2 FQNNGV, per germline. The CDR3 extends over 15 amino acids. Full variable domain (remainder filled in from reference TRBV11-2 and TRBJ1-1): EAGVAQSPRYKIIEKRQSVAFWCNPISGHATLYWYQQILGQGPKLLIQFQNNGVVDDSQLPKDRFSAERLKGVDSTLKIQPAKLEDSAVYLCASSLGDGQITEAFFGQGTRLTVV.

The CDR3 coding sequence is TGTGCCAGCAGCTCATTAGCGGGTGCCCCGGATTATGAGCAGTTCTTC. It codes for CASSSLAGAPDYEQFF. The chain uses TRBV7-3 and TRBJ2-1; TRBD2 agrees at 7 bases. In germline, CDR1 is SGHTA, CDR2 FQGTGA. V lost 4 bases to trimming and J lost 8 bases; unmatched junction nucleotides: 14. The CDR3 is 16 residues long.

This clone has only one observation. This rearrangement joins TRBV7-9 to TRBJ1-1, with 7 bases identical to TRBD1. This CDR3 is 14 amino acids long. Germline V CDR1 and CDR2: SEHNR, FQNEAQ (reference sequence). The V and J ends lost 1 base and 4 bases, in that order; junction bases with no gene match: 3. The DNA of the CDR3 is TGTGCCAGCAGCTTAGAGACAGGGTCCACTGAAGCTTTCTTT. Residues: CASSLETGSTEAFF.

This sequence joins TRBV11-2 and TRBJ1-1; 10 bases fit TRBD1. The junction had 7 bases not matched to a gene; V was cut back by 2 bases and J by 7 bases. CDR1 and CDR2 from the germline V gene are SGHAT and FQNNGV. The CDR3 runs to 15 residues. The CDR3 nucleotides read TGTGCCAGCAGCTTACGGGGGACAGGGGCAAGTGAAGCTTTCTTT. Amino acid sequence: CASSLRGTGASEAFF. Full variable domain (missing parts from reference TRBV11-2 and TRBJ1-1): EAGVAQSPRYKIIEKRQSVAFWCNPISGHATLYWYQQILGQGPKLLIQFQNNGVVDDSQLPKDRFSAERLKGVDSTLKIQPAKLEDSAVYLCASSLRGTGASEAFFGQGTRLTVV.

This clone appeared once. The chain combines TRBV19 with TRBJ1-2; weak D call: TRBD1 (6 bases). Trimming shortened V by 1 base and J by 8 bases, and 17 bases separated the two germline ends. The CDR3 is 15 residues long. CDR1 and CDR2 (germline): LNHDA, SQIVND (reference sequence). The CDR3 bases are TGTGCCAGTAGTATAGCTACGGGGGGGGCCAGCGGCTACACCTTC. It codes for CASSIATGGASGYTF.

The rearrangement uses TRBV7-9 and TRBJ2-3; TRBD2 matches 10 bases. J gave up 5 bases and V 5 bases, and 7 bases lay outside the gene matches. Per germline, CDR1 SEHNR and CDR2 FQNEAQ (reference sequence). This CDR3 has 15 amino acids. The CDR3 sequence: CASSHLAGERDTQYF. CDR3 DNA: TGTGCCAGCAGCCACCTAGCGGGAGAAAGAGATACGCAGTATTTT.